This TCR beta chain was found in a study of blood T cells in healthy people across ages (dated by TCRdb to 2014 to 2015). Looking at the study overall: In model experiments, template switching captured roughly one uniquely barcoded TCR beta cDNA molecule for every two T cells. Using deep sequencing normalized with unique cDNA molecular identifiers, the study measured how TCR beta repertoire diversity changes with age. Two additional independent replicas of 1 million unique cDNA reads from the same blood draw were analyzed for two donors (one aged 18 to 30 and one aged 80 or older). To avoid experimental bias, donors of different ages were spread randomly across the sequencing lanes. The donors were split into four age groups: young (average roughly 15 years), middle-aged (39), aged (around 67) and long-lived (82). Points the paper makes about the study in general: Compared with the aged group, more naive CD4+ T cells, fewer expanded clones and increased TCR diversity were shown by the long-lived group, suggesting age selection. Observed TCR beta diversity per million T cells fell roughly linearly with age, and a significant reduction was already apparent by age roughly 40. Conclusive comparison of naive and antigen-experienced compartments was prevented by the profiling of bulk unsorted PBMCs. Estimates of total diversity based on one million sequenced T cells were regarded as lower bounds and as underestimates. Because the CMV infection status of the donors was unknown, age-related changes in expanded clonotypes may potentially have been confounded. A strong correlation was found between observed TCR beta diversity and the percentage of naive T cells measured by flow cytometry.

V is clipped by 5 bases and J by 1 base, and the sequence between their germline boundaries is 10 bases long. From a lookup of the germline V gene, CDR1 and CDR2 are SGHTA and FQGNSA. The CDR3 spans 14 residues, from the cysteine through the phenylalanine. Only the CDR3 DNA stays, 42 bases, in frame from base 1. A remark on this clonotype: Its antigen remains unidentified. Base qualities were left out, and no much larger clone turns up one base away.

Donors were 35 to 40 systemically healthy Caucasian individuals from Russia aged roughly 6 to 95 years. Each donor gave ten milliliters of peripheral blood, collected into EDTA-treated Vacutainer tubes. Ficoll-Paque density-gradient centrifugation was used to isolate PBMCs, with at least 6 million obtained per sample. Total RNA was extracted from PBMCs with Trizol reagent, with at least 6 micrograms obtained per sample. The percentages of naive CD45RAhigh/CD27high T cells were determined by flow cytometry on a PBMC aliquot from every donor. The library was obtained by 5' RACE. This sample was sequenced with an Illumina HiSeq 2500. A second PCR of about 6 to 12 cycles was run with a J-beta primer mix and a sample-barcoded 5' primer. A template-switch 5' adaptor carrying 12 random nucleotides introduced a unique molecular identifier onto each TCR beta cDNA molecule. Each sample yielded at least 2.5 million CDR3-containing paired-end reads. First-strand cDNA synthesis was performed from all RNA using the Mint cDNA synthesis kit, with priming by a TRBC-specific oligonucleotide. After uracil-DNA glycosylase treatment, a first 18-cycle PCR used universal primers M1SS and BC2_uni_R on all cDNA. The authors processed their data as follows. Normalization of each sample was performed by random selection of 1 million high-quality reads, each carrying a distinct molecular identifier. Instead of being binned into consensus sequences, reads with shared molecular identifiers were discarded. MiTCR, with a Q25 quality threshold and the strictest error-elimination algorithm, was used for CDR3 identification, clonotype clustering and error correction. A nonparametric unseen species model with Euler transformation was used to estimate lower-bound total TCR beta diversity. The public sequencing data were trimmed at Q25 with fastp and processed into clonotypes with MiXCR by TCRdb, which kept only in-frame beta chains. Each CDR3 protein gets just one entry, which takes the most common genes and DNA from the rows behind it. The V and J calls were determined by TCRdb, not by the authors. Across this sample there are about 1.5 million distinct CDR3 sequences, with approximately 43% seen only once. Together, the top ten hold about 4% of the sample.

This chain joins TRBV7-2 to TRBJ2-3; confidence is insufficient to name the D gene. This receptor was identified in a woman between 18 and 29 years old in good health. The source material was blood. The DNA sequence is TGTGCCAGCAGCGGGCGACCTCGCACAGATACGCAGTATTTT. Its amino acids are CASSGRPRTDTQYF.